This T cell receptor beta chain was found in a study of T cell responses to AZD1222 COVID-19 vaccine. Remarks on this clone: Its target is not known.

TCRdb's table, derived via immunoSEQ multiplex PCR, lists solely in-frame clones and lacks some. The sample holds approximately 74,000 clones; roughly 82% are singletons and the top ten take about 3.1%. Notes on the study in general: Seropositive AZD1222 recipients at baseline numbered only 6 or 7.

The CDR3 extends over 13 amino acids. Per germline, CDR1 SGHAT and CDR2 FQNNGV. V lost 1 base and J 6 bases, leaving 10 bases between the germline ends. This clonotype originated in an adult in good health. The starting material was peripheral blood, obtained on day 0 of AZD1222 vaccination. This chain links TRBV11-2 with TRBJ2-7, with D possibly TRBD2 on 5 matching bases. The CDR3 DNA is TGTGCCAGCAGCTTAGTTAAGGGAGTCGAGCAGTACTTC. It specifies CASSLVKGVEQYF.